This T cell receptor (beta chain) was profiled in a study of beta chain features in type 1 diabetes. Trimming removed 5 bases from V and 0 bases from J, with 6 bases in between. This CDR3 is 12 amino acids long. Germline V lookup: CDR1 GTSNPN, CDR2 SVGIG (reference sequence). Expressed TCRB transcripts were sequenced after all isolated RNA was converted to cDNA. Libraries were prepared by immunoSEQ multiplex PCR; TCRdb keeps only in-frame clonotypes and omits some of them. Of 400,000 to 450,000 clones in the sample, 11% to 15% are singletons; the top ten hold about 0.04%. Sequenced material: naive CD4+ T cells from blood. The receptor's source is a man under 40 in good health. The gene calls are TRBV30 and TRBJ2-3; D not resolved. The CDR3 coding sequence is TGTGCCTGGGGCGTTAGCACAGATACGCAGTATTTT. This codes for CAWGVSTDTQYF. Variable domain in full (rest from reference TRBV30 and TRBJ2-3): SQTIHQWPATLVQPVGSPLSLECTVEGTSNPNLYWYRQAAGRGLQLLFYSVGIGQISSEVPQNLSASRPQDRQFILSSKKLLLSDSGFYLCAWGVSTDTQYFGPGTRLTVL.